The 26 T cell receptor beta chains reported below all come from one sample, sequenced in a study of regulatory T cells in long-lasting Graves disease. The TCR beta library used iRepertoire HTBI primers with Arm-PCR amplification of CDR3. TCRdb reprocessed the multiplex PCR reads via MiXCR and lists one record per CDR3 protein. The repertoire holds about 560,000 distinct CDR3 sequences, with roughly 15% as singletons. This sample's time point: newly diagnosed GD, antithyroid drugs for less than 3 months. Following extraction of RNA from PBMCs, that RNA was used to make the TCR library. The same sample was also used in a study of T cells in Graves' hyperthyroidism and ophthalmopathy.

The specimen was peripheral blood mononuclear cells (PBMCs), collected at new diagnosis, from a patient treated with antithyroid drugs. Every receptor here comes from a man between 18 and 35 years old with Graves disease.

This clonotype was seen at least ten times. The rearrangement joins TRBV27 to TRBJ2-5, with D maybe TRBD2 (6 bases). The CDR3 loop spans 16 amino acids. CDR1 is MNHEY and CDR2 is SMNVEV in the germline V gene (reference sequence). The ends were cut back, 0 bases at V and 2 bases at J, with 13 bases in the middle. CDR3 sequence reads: CASSLSGRGGQETQYF. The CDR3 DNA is TGTGCCAGCAGTTTATCCGGCCGGGGAGGTCAAGAGACCCAGTACTTC.

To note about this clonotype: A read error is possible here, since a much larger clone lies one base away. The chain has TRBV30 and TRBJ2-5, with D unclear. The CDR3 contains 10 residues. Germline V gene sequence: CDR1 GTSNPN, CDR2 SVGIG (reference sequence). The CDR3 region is CARSVETQYF. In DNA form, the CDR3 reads TGTGCCCGGAGTGTTGAGACCCAGTACTTC.

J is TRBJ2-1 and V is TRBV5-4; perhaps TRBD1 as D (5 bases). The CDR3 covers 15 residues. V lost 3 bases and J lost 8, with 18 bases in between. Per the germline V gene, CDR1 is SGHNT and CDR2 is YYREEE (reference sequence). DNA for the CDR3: TGTGCCAGCAGCTATTCGACAGACGCTGATGATGAGCAGTTCTTC. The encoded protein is CASSYSTDADDEQFF.

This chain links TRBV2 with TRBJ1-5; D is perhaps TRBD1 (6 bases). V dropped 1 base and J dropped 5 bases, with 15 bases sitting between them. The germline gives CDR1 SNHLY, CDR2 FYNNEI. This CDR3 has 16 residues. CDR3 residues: CASSEGGQGNDQPQHF. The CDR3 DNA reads TGTGCCAGCAGTGAAGGAGGCCAGGGGAACGATCAGCCCCAGCATTTT.

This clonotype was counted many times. The CDR3 loop reads CSALSTPGSQYF. The DNA of the CDR3 is TGCAGTGCTCTATCGACTCCCGGGTCCCAGTACTTC. The chain joins TRBV20-1 to TRBJ2-5, with no clear D. CDR3 length equals 12 residues. The germline V and J ends were trimmed by 5 bases and 9 bases, with 16 bases remaining between them. Germline CDR1 is DFQATT and CDR2 is SNEGSKA (reference sequence).

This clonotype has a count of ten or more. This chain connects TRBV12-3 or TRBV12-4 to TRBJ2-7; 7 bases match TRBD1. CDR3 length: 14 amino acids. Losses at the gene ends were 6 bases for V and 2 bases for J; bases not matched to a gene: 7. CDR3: CASRLTGTTYEQYF. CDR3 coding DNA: TGTGCCAGCAGGCTGACAGGGACAACCTACGAGCAGTACTTC.

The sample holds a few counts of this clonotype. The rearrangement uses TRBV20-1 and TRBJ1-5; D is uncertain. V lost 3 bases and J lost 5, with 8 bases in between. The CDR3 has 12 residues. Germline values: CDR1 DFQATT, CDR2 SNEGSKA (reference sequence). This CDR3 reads CSASSMDQPQHF. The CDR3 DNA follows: TGCAGTGCTAGTTCGATGGATCAGCCCCAGCATTTT.

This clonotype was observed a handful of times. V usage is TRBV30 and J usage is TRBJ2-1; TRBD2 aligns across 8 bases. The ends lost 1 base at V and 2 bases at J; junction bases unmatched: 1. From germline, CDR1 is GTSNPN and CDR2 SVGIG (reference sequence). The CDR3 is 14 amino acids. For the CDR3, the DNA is TGTGCCTGGAGTGGTAGCGGGACCTACAATGAGCAGTTCTTC. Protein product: CAWSGSGTYNEQFF.

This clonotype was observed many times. This CDR3 reads CAWDQGDQPQHF. The CDR3 coding sequence is TGTGCCTGGGACCAGGGGGATCAGCCCCAGCATTTT. This rearrangement joins TRBV30 to TRBJ1-5; TRBD1 aligns across 7 bases. The CDR3 is 12 residues long. Per germline, CDR1 GTSNPN and CDR2 SVGIG (reference sequence). The trim removed 5 bases at V and 5 bases at J, leaving 3 bases unmatched.

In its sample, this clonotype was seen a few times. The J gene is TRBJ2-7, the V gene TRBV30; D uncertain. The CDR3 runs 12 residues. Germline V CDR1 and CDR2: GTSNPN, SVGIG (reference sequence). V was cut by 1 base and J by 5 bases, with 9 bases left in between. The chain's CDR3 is CAWSGLIDEQYF. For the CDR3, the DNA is TGTGCCTGGAGTGGACTGATCGACGAGCAGTACTTC. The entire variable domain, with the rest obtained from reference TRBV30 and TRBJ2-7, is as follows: SQTIHQWPATLVQPVGSPLSLECTVEGTSNPNLYWYRQAAGRGLQLLFYSVGIGQISSEVPQNLSASRPQDRQFILSSKKLLLSDSGFYLCAWSGLIDEQYFGPGTRLTVT.

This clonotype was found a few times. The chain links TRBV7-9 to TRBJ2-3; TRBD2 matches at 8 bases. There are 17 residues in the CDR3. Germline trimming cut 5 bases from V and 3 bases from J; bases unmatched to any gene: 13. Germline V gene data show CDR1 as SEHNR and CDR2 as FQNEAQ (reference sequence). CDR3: CASSEPLTGGPTDTQYF. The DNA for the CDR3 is TGTGCCAGCAGCGAGCCCCTAACGGGAGGGCCGACAGATACGCAGTATTTT.

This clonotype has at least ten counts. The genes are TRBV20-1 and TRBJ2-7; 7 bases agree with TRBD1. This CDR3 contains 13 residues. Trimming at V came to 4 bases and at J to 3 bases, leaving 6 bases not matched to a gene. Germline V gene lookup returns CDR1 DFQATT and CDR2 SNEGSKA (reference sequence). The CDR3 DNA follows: TGCAGTGCTACCGACAGGGCGGGCTACGAGCAGTACTTC. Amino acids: CSATDRAGYEQYF.

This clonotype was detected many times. The CDR3 region is CASKGTSRYEQYF. The CDR3, as DNA: TGTGCCAGCAAAGGGACATCCAGGTACGAGCAGTACTTC. This chain connects TRBV3-1 to TRBJ2-7; D perhaps matches TRBD1 (6 bases). The CDR3 sequence is 13 residues long. Germline-derived CDR1 and CDR2 are LGHDT and YNNKEL (reference sequence). Trimming cost V 7 bases and J 4 bases, with 14 bases left between them.

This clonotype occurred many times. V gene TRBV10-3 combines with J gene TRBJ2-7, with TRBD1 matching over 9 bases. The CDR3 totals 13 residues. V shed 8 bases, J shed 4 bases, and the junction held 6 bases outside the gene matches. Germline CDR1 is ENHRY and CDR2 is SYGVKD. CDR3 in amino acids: CAIGTGWGYEQYF. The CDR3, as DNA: TGTGCCATCGGGACAGGGTGGGGATACGAGCAGTACTTC.

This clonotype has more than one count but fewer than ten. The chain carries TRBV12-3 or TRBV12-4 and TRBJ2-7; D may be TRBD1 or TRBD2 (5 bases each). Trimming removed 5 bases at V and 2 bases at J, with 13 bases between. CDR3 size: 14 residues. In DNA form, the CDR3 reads TGTGCCAGCAGTCCCAGGGTGAGGGCCTACGAGCAGTACTTC. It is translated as CASSPRVRAYEQYF.

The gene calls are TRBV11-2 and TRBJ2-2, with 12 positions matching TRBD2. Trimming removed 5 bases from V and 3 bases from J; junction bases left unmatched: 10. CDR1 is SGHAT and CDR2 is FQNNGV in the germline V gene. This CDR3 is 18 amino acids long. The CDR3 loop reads CASSQGASGRADTGELFF. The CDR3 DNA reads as TGTGCCAGCAGCCAAGGAGCTAGCGGGAGGGCCGACACCGGGGAGCTGTTTTTT. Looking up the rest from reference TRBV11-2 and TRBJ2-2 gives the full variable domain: EAGVAQSPRYKIIEKRQSVAFWCNPISGHATLYWYQQILGQGPKLLIQFQNNGVVDDSQLPKDRFSAERLKGVDSTLKIQPAKLEDSAVYLCASSQGASGRADTGELFFGEGSRLTVL.

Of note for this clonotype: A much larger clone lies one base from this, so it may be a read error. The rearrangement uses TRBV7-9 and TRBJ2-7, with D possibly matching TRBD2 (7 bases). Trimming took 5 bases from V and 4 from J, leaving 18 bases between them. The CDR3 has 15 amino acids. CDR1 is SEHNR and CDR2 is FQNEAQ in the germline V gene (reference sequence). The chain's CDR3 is CASSPPGSGTYEQYF. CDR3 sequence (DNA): TGTGCCAGCAGCCCCCCAGGCAGCGGGACATACGAGCAGTACTTC. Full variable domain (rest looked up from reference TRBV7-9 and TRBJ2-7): DTGVSQNPRHKITKRGQNVTFRCDPISEHNRLYWYRQTLGQGPEFLTYFQNEAQLEKSRLLSDRFSAERPKGSFSTLEIQRTEQGDSAMYLCASSPPGSGTYEQYFGPGTRLTVT.

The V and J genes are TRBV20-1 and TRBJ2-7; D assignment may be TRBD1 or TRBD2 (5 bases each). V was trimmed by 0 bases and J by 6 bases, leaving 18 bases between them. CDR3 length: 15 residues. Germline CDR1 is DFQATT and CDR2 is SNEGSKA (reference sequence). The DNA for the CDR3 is TGCAGTGCTAGAGATCTGGGGGAACGGCAGTCCGAGCAGTACTTC. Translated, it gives CSARDLGERQSEQYF.

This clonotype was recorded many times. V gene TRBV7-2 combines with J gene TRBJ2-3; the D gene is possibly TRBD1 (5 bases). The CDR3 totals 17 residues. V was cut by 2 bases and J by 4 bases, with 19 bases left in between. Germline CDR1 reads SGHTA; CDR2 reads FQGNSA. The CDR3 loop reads CASSLTYRSDLADTQYF. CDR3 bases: TGTGCCAGCAGCTTAACGTACAGGTCCGACCTGGCAGATACGCAGTATTTT. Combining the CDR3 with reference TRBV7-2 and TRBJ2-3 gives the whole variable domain GAGVSQSPSNKVTEKGKDVELRCDPISGHTALYWYRQSLGQGLEFLIYFQGNSAPDKSGLPSDRFSAERTGGSVSTLTIQRTQQEDSAVYLCASSLTYRSDLADTQYFGPGTRLTVL.

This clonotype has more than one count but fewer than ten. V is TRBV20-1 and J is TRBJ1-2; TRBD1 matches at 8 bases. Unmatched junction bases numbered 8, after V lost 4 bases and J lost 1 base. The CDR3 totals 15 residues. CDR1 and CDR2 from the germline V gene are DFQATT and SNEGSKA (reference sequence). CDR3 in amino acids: CSATIQGGNNYGYTF. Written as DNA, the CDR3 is TGCAGTGCTACCATACAGGGGGGGAATAACTATGGCTACACCTTC.

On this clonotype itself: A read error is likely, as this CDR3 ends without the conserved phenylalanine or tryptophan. CDR3 amino acids: CASSPPGLSGTGELFL. The DNA of the CDR3 is TGTGCCAGCAGCCCTCCGGGACTCTCCGGCACCGGGGAGCTGTTTCTT. This chain links TRBV27 with TRBJ2-2; TRBD2 might be the D (6 bases). Germline V CDR1 and CDR2: MNHEY, SMNVEV (reference sequence). CDR3 length: 16 amino acids. V dropped 6 bases and J dropped 4 bases, with 18 bases sitting between them.

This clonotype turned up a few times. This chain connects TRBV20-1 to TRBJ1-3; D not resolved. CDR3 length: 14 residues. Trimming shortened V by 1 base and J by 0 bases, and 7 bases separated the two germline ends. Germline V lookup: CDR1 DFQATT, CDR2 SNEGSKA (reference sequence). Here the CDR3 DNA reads TGCAGTGCTAGAGTACCATCCTCTGGAAACACCATATATTTT. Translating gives CSARVPSSGNTIYF.

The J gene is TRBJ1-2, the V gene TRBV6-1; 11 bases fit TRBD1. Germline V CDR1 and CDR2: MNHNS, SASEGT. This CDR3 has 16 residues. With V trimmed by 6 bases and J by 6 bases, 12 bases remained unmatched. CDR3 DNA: TGTGCCAGCAGAAGGGACAGGGGGAATCCCAGGCATGGCTACACCTTC. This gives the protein CASRRDRGNPRHGYTF.

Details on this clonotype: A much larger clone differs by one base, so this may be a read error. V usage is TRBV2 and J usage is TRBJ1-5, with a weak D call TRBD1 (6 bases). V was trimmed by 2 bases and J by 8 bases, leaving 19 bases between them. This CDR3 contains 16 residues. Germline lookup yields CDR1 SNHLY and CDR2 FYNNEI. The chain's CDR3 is CASSEPPLRGREPQHF. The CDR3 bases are TGTGCCAGCAGTGAACCCCCGTTGAGGGGGAGGGAGCCCCAGCATTTT.

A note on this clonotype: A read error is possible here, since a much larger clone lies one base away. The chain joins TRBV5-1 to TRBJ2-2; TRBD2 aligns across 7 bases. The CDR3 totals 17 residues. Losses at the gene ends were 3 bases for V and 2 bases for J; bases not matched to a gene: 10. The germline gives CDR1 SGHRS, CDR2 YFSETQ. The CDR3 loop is CASSSARLAENTGELFF. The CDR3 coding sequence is TGCGCCAGCAGCTCGGCCAGGCTAGCGGAAAACACCGGGGAGCTGTTTTTT.

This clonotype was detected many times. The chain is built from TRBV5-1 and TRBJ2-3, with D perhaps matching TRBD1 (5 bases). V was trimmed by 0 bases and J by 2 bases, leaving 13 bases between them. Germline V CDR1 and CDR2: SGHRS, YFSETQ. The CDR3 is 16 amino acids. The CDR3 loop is CASSLALAGFTDTQYF. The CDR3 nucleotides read TGCGCCAGCAGCTTGGCGCTGGCAGGGTTCACAGATACGCAGTATTTT.